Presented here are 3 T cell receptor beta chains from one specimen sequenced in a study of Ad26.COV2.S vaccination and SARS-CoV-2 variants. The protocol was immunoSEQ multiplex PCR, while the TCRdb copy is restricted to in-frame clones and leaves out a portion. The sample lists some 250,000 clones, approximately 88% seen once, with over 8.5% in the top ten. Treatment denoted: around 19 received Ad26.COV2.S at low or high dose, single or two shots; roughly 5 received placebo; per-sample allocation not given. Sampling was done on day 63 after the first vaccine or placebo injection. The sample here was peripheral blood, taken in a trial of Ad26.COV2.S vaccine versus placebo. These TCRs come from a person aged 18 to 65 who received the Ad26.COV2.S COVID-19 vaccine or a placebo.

CDR3 in amino acids: CATSDHGLAGNNEQFF. The CDR3, as DNA: TGTGCCACCAGTGATCATGGACTAGCGGGTAATAATGAGCAGTTCTTC. The J gene is TRBJ2-1, the V gene TRBV24-1, with 11 bases that match TRBD2. The CDR3 covers 16 residues. CDR1 is KGHDR and CDR2 is SFDVKD in the germline V gene. V was pared by 3 bases and J by 7 bases, with 7 bases of the junction left unmatched.

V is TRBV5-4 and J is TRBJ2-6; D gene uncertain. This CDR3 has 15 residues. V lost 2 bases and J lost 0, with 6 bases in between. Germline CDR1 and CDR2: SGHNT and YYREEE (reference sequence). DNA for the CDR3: TGTGCCAGCAGCTTACGTGGCTCTGGGGCCAACGTCCTGACTTTC. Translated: CASSLRGSGANVLTF.

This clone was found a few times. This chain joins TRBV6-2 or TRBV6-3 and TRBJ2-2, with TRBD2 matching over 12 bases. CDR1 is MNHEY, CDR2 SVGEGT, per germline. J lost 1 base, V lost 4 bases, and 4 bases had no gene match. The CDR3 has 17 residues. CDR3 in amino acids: CASSFQTSGRNTGELFF. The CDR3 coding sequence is TGTGCCAGCAGTTTTCAGACTAGCGGGAGGAACACCGGGGAGCTGTTTTTT.